Each of the 30 T cell receptor beta chains below was sequenced from the same sample in a study of cytomegalovirus exposure and HLA in healthy donors. Profiling relied on immunoSEQ multiplex PCR, and the TCRdb table lists in-frame clones only, not all of them. The top ten hold 0.75% to 0.85% of the sample, which has about 340,000 clones, about nine tenths seen once. Material: PBMCs. The receptors originated from a young woman in good health and CMV-seronegative.

The chain joins TRBV25-1 to TRBJ2-3; 10 bases match TRBD2. Germline V gives CDR1 MGHDK, CDR2 SYGVNS. J was trimmed by 8 bases and V by 6 bases; bases with no gene match: 11. CDR3 size: 15 residues. DNA of the CDR3: TGTGCCAGCAGCCCGAGGCTAGCGGGAGAGGGTACGCAGTATTTT. It yields the protein CASSPRLAGEGTQYF.

This sequence joins TRBV2 and TRBJ2-1; D perhaps matches TRBD2 (6 bases). With 6 bases removed from V and 9 bases from J, the gap between germline ends came to 18 bases. CDR1 is SNHLY and CDR2 is FYNNEI in the germline V gene. The CDR3 length is 14 residues. The CDR3: CASSPTILAGEQFF. The CDR3 DNA sequence: TGTGCCAGCAGCCCCACCATACTAGCAGGTGAGCAGTTCTTC. Full variable domain (remainder filled in from reference TRBV2 and TRBJ2-1): EPEVTQTPSHQVTQMGQEVILRCVPISNHLYFYWYRQILGQKVEFLVSFYNNEISEKSEIFDDQFSVERPDGSNFTLKIRSTKLEDSAMYFCASSPTILAGEQFFGPGTRLTVL.

The V gene is TRBV2, the J gene TRBJ2-7; D remains unclear. Trimming removed 6 bases from V and 0 bases from J, with 18 bases in between. The CDR3 loop spans 16 amino acids. Per the germline V gene, CDR1 is SNHLY and CDR2 is FYNNEI. CDR3 nucleotide sequence: TGTGCCAGCAGGGCAGACATCTCCACGACCTCCTACGAGCAGTACTTC. It specifies CASRADISTTSYEQYF.

The DNA for the CDR3 is TGTGCCAGCAGTTTGGGGACAGGGGGCGCGGTCTATGGCTACACCTTC. Its protein product is CASSLGTGGAVYGYTF. The gene calls are TRBV28 and TRBJ1-2; TRBD1 agrees at 12 bases. V shed 3 bases and J 4 bases; nucleotides not matched to a gene: 6. The CDR3 has 16 residues. Germline loops: CDR1 MDHEN, CDR2 SYDVKM.

The chain recombines TRBV10-2 with TRBJ1-2, with TRBD1 identical over 10 bases. Germline CDR1 WSHSY, CDR2 SAAADI. Trimming removed 9 bases from V and 2 bases from J; junction bases left unmatched: 6. The CDR3 covers 14 residues. This CDR3 is CASSGTGENYGYTF. CDR3 DNA: TGCGCCAGTTCCGGGACAGGGGAAAACTATGGCTACACCTTC.

This clone was seen once. The chain is built from TRBV11-3 and TRBJ2-7; TRBD2 matches 7 bases. CDR3 length equals 15 residues. Germline assignment: CDR1 SGHNT and CDR2 YENEEA. With V trimmed by 5 bases and J by 2 bases, 9 bases remained unmatched. The CDR3 region is CASSQQASGTYEQYF. The CDR3 nucleotides read TGTGCCAGCAGCCAACAAGCGAGCGGGACCTACGAGCAGTACTTC.

The chain joins TRBV6-1 to TRBJ2-3, with TRBD1 matching over 8 bases. The CDR3 contains 15 residues. The J segment lost 1 base and the V segment lost 8 bases, leaving 8 bases of the junction unmatched. Germline V gene sequence: CDR1 MNHNS, CDR2 SASEGT. CDR3 sequence: CASWTGWGRTDTQYF. DNA of the CDR3: TGTGCCAGCTGGACAGGGTGGGGGCGCACAGATACGCAGTATTTT.

The V gene is TRBV9, the J gene TRBJ2-7; 13 bases agree with TRBD2. CDR1 and CDR2 from the germline V gene are SGDLS and YYNGEE. J was trimmed by 3 bases and V by 3 bases; bases with no gene match: 6. CDR3 length: 16 amino acids. The CDR3, as DNA: TGTGCCAGCAGCGGGGGACTAGCGGGATCTGACTACGAGCAGTACTTC. Translation gives CASSGGLAGSDYEQYF.

The chain combines TRBV27 with TRBJ2-3; possibly TRBD2 for D (6 bases). The ends were cut back, 7 bases at V and 6 bases at J, with 14 bases in the middle. This CDR3 contains 13 residues. Germline assignment: CDR1 MNHEY and CDR2 SMNVEV (reference sequence). The DNA for the CDR3 is TGTGCCAGCAAGCAGTGGGAGGCGGATACGCAGTATTTT. Amino acids: CASKQWEADTQYF.

The V and J genes are TRBV9 and TRBJ2-5; maybe TRBD2 (6 bases). CDR3 length: 15 amino acids. Germline V gene sequence: CDR1 SGDLS, CDR2 YYNGEE. The V and J ends lost 3 bases and 3 bases respectively, with 15 bases between them. In DNA form, the CDR3 reads TGTGCCAGCAGCGGGGGGGTACTGCTTGAAGAGACCCAGTACTTC. This sequence encodes CASSGGVLLEETQYF.

The chain joins TRBV20-1 to TRBJ2-3, with 7 positions matching TRBD1. Germline CDR1 DFQATT, CDR2 SNEGSKA (reference sequence). The CDR3 spans 10 residues. Unmatched junction bases numbered 0, after V lost 7 bases and J lost 5 bases. The CDR3 loop is CSGDRDTQYF. CDR3 sequence (DNA): TGCAGTGGGGACAGAGATACGCAGTATTTT.

This clone was seen only once. V is TRBV28 and J is TRBJ2-3, with D possibly being TRBD1 (6 bases). Per germline, CDR1 MDHEN and CDR2 SYDVKM. This CDR3 has 15 residues. Trimming removed 5 bases at V and 0 bases at J, with 12 bases between. DNA of the CDR3: TGTGCCAGCAGTCCTGGGGGCCCGAGCACAGATACGCAGTATTTT. As protein: CASSPGGPSTDTQYF.

V and J are TRBV11-1 and TRBJ2-4; TRBD2 matches 10 bases. Germline CDR1 is SGHAT and CDR2 is FQDESV (reference sequence). This CDR3 spans 16 amino acids. With 6 bases clipped from V and 4 bases from J, the junction kept 9 bases outside the gene matches. CDR3 DNA sequence: TGTGCCAGCAGTCTGGGACTAGCGTCCCTAAAAAACATTCAGTACTTC. This translates into CASSLGLASLKNIQYF.

The genes are TRBV6-1 and TRBJ2-3; TRBD1 matches at 8 bases. The CDR3 loop spans 15 amino acids. CDR1 is MNHNS, CDR2 SASEGT, per germline. The V and J ends lost 7 bases and 2 bases, in that order; junction bases with no gene match: 8. The CDR3: CASIWTGSNTDTQYF. Here the CDR3 DNA reads TGTGCCAGCATCTGGACAGGGTCAAACACAGATACGCAGTATTTT.

This clone has a handful of counts. The gene calls are TRBV5-1 and TRBJ2-2; tentatively, D is TRBD1 (6 bases). Germline values: CDR1 SGHRS, CDR2 YFSETQ. The length of the CDR3 is 13 residues. The V and J ends lost 5 bases and 7 bases respectively, with 12 bases between them. For the CDR3, the DNA is TGCGCCAGCAGTGATCAGGGGAGCGGGGAGCTGTTTTTT. Translating it yields CASSDQGSGELFF.

The chain couples TRBV7-2 to TRBJ2-7; D uncertain. The CDR3 runs 11 residues. CDR1 is SGHTA, CDR2 FQGNSA, per germline. V shed 5 bases and J shed 4 bases, with 6 bases lying between them. The CDR3 nucleotides read TGTGCCAGCAGCCATCAGTACGAGCAGTACTTC. Its protein is CASSHQYEQYF.

V gene TRBV28 combines with J gene TRBJ1-2, with a weak D call TRBD1 (5 bases). V lost 5 bases and J 6 bases, leaving 13 bases between the germline ends. Germline CDR1 and CDR2: MDHEN and SYDVKM. This CDR3 has 13 amino acids. The CDR3 bases are TGTGCCAGCAGTCCTCAGGGAATGGATGGCTACACCTTC. Protein product: CASSPQGMDGYTF.

CDR3 amino acids: CASSLGDRGLMGDTQYF. The CDR3 DNA reads as TGCGCCAGCAGCTTGGGGGACAGGGGATTGATGGGAGATACGCAGTATTTT. The V call is TRBV5-1, the J call TRBJ2-3, with 10 nucleotides matching TRBD1. Germline assignment: CDR1 SGHRS and CDR2 YFSETQ. Trimming took 0 bases from V and 5 from J; bases not matched to a gene: 9. This CDR3 contains 17 residues. Supplemented by reference TRBV5-1 and TRBJ2-3, the full variable domain reads KAGVTQTPRYLIKTRGQQVTLSCSPISGHRSVSWYQQTPGQGLQFLFEYFSETQRNKGNFPGRFSGRQFSNSRSEMNVSTLELGDSALYLCASSLGDRGLMGDTQYFGPGTRLTVL.

The chain combines TRBV5-6 with TRBJ1-1; TRBD1 matches at 9 bases. The V and J ends lost 2 bases and 1 base, in that order; junction bases with no gene match: 6. The CDR3 totals 16 residues. From germline, CDR1 is SGHDT and CDR2 YYEEEE. The CDR3 here is CASSFITGGANTEAFF. DNA for the CDR3: TGTGCCAGCAGCTTTATTACAGGGGGCGCGAACACTGAAGCTTTCTTT. Drawing the rest from reference TRBV5-6 and TRBJ1-1, the complete variable domain is DAGVTQSPTHLIKTRGQQVTLRCSPKSGHDTVSWYQQALGQGPQFIFQYYEEEERQRGNFPDRFSGHQFPNYSSELNVNALLLGDSALYLCASSFITGGANTEAFFGQGTRLTVV.

The gene calls are TRBV6-5 and TRBJ1-1, with 9 bases fitting TRBD1. Germline trimming cut 0 bases from V and 8 bases from J; bases unmatched to any gene: 1. CDR1 MNHEY and CDR2 SVGAGI come from the germline V gene. There are 13 residues in the CDR3. The CDR3 nucleotides read TGTGCCAGCAGTTACTCTGGGACAGGGGAAGCTTTCTTT. Translation: CASSYSGTGEAFF.

This clone showed up just a few times. V usage is TRBV2 and J usage is TRBJ2-1; a possible D gene is TRBD2 (6 bases). This CDR3 has 16 residues. Looked up from germline, CDR1 is SNHLY and CDR2 is FYNNEI. Trimming pared 8 bases from V and 4 bases from J, leaving 21 bases between. The CDR3 loop is CASCPEGTPIYNEQFF. CDR3 sequence (DNA): TGTGCCAGCTGTCCGGAAGGGACTCCCATATACAATGAGCAGTTCTTC. Variable domain in full (rest from reference TRBV2 and TRBJ2-1): EPEVTQTPSHQVTQMGQEVILRCVPISNHLYFYWYRQILGQKVEFLVSFYNNEISEKSEIFDDQFSVERPDGSNFTLKIRSTKLEDSAMYFCASCPEGTPIYNEQFFGPGTRLTVL.

The chain carries TRBV4-3 and TRBJ2-7, with 7 positions matching TRBD2. The CDR3 sequence is 13 residues long. The V gene end was trimmed by 1 base and the J gene end by 4 bases; junction bases not matched to a gene: 1. CDR1 is LGHNA and CDR2 is YSLEER in the germline V gene. The CDR3 region is CASSQGLAYEQYF. The DNA of the CDR3 is TGCGCCAGCAGCCAAGGACTAGCTTACGAGCAGTACTTC.

The gene calls are TRBV7-9 and TRBJ2-7, with a tentative D call TRBD2 (6 bases). V gave up 4 bases and J gave up 1 base, with 11 bases separating them. The CDR3 is made up of 14 amino acids. CDR1 is SEHNR, CDR2 FQNEAQ, per germline (reference sequence). The CDR3 coding sequence is TGTGCCAGCAGCTGGTCGGGAGCTTCCTACGAGCAGTACTTC. It translates to CASSWSGASYEQYF.

The rearrangement uses TRBV5-8 and TRBJ1-5; D is uncertain. CDR3 length equals 14 residues. Germline values: CDR1 SGHTS, CDR2 YDEGEE. V lost 3 bases, J lost 7 bases, and 14 bases lay in between. CDR3 in amino acids: CASSSGIIMQPQHF. CDR3 in DNA: TGTGCCAGCAGCTCGGGTATAATTATGCAGCCCCAGCATTTT.

This clone was recorded only once. The genes are TRBV5-1 and TRBJ1-5; 7 bases agree with TRBD1. V was clipped by 4 bases and J by 3 bases; unmatched bases: 7. The germline V gene has CDR1 SGHRS and CDR2 YFSETQ. This CDR3 region has 15 residues. CDR3 bases: TGCGCCAGCAGCGCCTGGGGACAGCTCAATCAGCCCCAGCATTTT. Amino acid sequence: CASSAWGQLNQPQHF.

This chain links TRBV28 with TRBJ1-5, with 7 bases matching TRBD1. The CDR3 spans 16 residues. The V gene's germline CDR1 is MDHEN and CDR2 SYDVKM. Losses at the gene ends were 5 bases for V and 1 base for J; bases not matched to a gene: 8. This CDR3 is CASSGDRAGSNQPQHF. In DNA form, the CDR3 reads TGTGCCAGCAGTGGAGACAGGGCGGGGAGCAATCAGCCCCAGCATTTT. The full variable domain, in which reference TRBV28 and TRBJ1-5 provide the parts outside the CDR3, is DVKVTQSSRYLVKRTGEKVFLECVQDMDHENMFWYRQDPGLGLRLIYFSYDVKMKEKGDIPEGYSVSREKKERFSLILESASTNQTSMYLCASSGDRAGSNQPQHFGDGTRLSIL.

This clone was seen just once. The chain carries TRBV9 and TRBJ2-3; TRBD2 is a possible D gene (5 bases). The CDR3 length is 13 residues. V was shortened by 7 bases and J by 2 bases, with 11 bases between the two germline ends. Germline loops: CDR1 SGDLS, CDR2 YYNGEE. CDR3 DNA: TGTGCCAGCGCCGGGATCAACACAGATACGCAGTATTTT. Translated, it gives CASAGINTDTQYF.

This CDR3 is CASSLVPAGVGYEQYF. DNA of the CDR3: TGTGCCAGCAGCTTAGTCCCGGCAGGGGTAGGTTACGAGCAGTACTTC. The rearrangement joins TRBV7-9 to TRBJ2-7, with D perhaps TRBD1 (6 bases). V dropped 1 base and J dropped 4 bases, with 17 bases sitting between them. The CDR3 is 16 amino acids. The germline CDR1 and CDR2 sequences are SEHNR and FQNEAQ (reference sequence).

The chain joins TRBV7-3 to TRBJ2-3; TRBD2 is a possible D gene (5 bases). Trimming shortened V by 5 bases and J by 2 bases, and 8 bases separated the two germline ends. The CDR3 runs to 13 residues. The germline gives CDR1 SGHTA, CDR2 FQGTGA. CDR3 bases: TGTGCCAGCAGCCGGGGATCCACAGATACGCAGTATTTT. This encodes CASSRGSTDTQYF.

The genes are TRBV4-3 and TRBJ1-2; D is ambiguous. CDR3 length equals 16 residues. Germline lookup yields CDR1 LGHNA and CDR2 YSLEER. The V gene lost 0 bases and the J gene lost 3 bases, with 14 bases spanning the gap. The DNA of the CDR3 is TGCGCCAGCAGCCAAGATCAATCGGTCGGAGACTATGGCTACACCTTC. Translated: CASSQDQSVGDYGYTF.